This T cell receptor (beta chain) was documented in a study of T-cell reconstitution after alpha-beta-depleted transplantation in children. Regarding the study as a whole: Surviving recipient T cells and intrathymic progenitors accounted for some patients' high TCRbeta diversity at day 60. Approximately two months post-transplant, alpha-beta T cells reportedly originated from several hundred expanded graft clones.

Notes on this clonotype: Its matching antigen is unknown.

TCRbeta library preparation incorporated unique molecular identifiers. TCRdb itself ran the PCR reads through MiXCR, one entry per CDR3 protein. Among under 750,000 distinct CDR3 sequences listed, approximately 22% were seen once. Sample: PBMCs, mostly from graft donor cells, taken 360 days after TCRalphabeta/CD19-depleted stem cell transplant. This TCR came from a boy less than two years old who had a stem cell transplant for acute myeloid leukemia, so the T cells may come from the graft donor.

This chain's CDR3 is CASSLTGGDIQYF. Written as DNA, the CDR3 is TGTGCCAGCAGCCTGACAGGGGGGGACATTCAGTACTTC. The chain has TRBV7-2 and TRBJ2-4, with 9 bases that match TRBD1. Germline V gives CDR1 SGHTA, CDR2 FQGNSA. This CDR3 has 13 amino acids. V dropped 5 bases and J dropped 8; count of bases not matched to a gene: 4.